This T cell receptor (beta chain) was identified in a study of shared clonotypes between healthy human individuals. Study-wide results and limits: Sampling was confined to blood; repertoires within tissues likely differ.

Of note for this clone: Its antigen is undetermined.

Measured with immunoSEQ multiplex PCR; TCRdb has only the in-frame clones, and not every one. This table holds 1.4 million to 1.5 million clones, roughly 96% found once. The donor cohort consisted entirely of Caucasian adults residing in Nashville, Tennessee. Naive CD45RA+ and memory CD45RA-negative subsets were split from CD4+ cells. Germline V gene data show CDR1 as SQVTM and CDR2 as ANQGSEA. Trimming stripped 7 bases from V and 5 bases from J, with 17 bases between. This CDR3 comprises 14 residues. Sequencing was done on a sample of naive CD4+ T cells sorted from blood. The sample's subset: CD45RA+ positively selected. The clonotype originates from a man aged 25-45 years in good health. The V gene is TRBV29-1, the J gene TRBJ2-2, with a tentative D call TRBD2 (6 bases). This chain's CDR3 is CSARDSARTGELFF. DNA for the CDR3: TGCAGCGCGAGGGACTCCGCGAGGACCGGGGAGCTGTTTTTT.